This entry lists 24 T cell receptor beta chains sequenced from one sample in a study of blood T cells in healthy people across ages. With a J-beta primer mix and a sample-barcoded 5' primer, a second PCR ran roughly 6 to 11 cycles. Via MiXCR, TCRdb re-called the 5' RACE reads, giving one row per CDR3 protein. The repertoire holds about 1.7 million distinct CDR3 sequences, with roughly 27% as singletons. Sequencing was performed on blood. These receptors came from a woman between 25 and 40 years old in good health.

The CDR3 DNA follows: TGCAGTGCTAGAGGACTAGCGGGGGGGCGGGGGGCAGATACGCAGTATTTT. Translating gives CSARGLAGGRGADTQYF. The rearrangement joins TRBV20-1 to TRBJ2-3; TRBD2 matches at 14 bases. Germline CDR1 reads DFQATT; CDR2 reads SNEGSKA (reference sequence). The CDR3 has 17 residues. The V segment lost 1 base and the J segment 4 bases; nucleotides outside the gene matches: 7.

This clonotype was picked up a small number of times. With a much larger clone just one base away, this may be a read error. This chain uses TRBV7-7 with TRBJ2-5, with D possibly matching TRBD1 (5 bases). CDR1 and CDR2 (germline): SSHAT, FNYEAQ (reference sequence). The length of the CDR3 is 13 residues. For the CDR3, the DNA is TGTGCCAGCAGCTTGGGGCCCGAAGAGACCCTGTACTTC. It encodes CASSLGPEETLYF.

The V and J genes are TRBV3-1 and TRBJ1-2; the D is unclear. This CDR3 is built from 13 residues. The V and J ends lost 1 base and 4 bases respectively, with 7 bases between them. CDR1 is LGHDT, CDR2 YNNKEL, per germline (reference sequence). CDR3 sequence: CASSQAQSYGYTF. For the CDR3, the DNA is TGTGCCAGCAGCCAAGCACAGTCCTATGGCTACACCTTC.

The chain combines TRBV9 with TRBJ1-6, with 8 positions matching TRBD1. This CDR3 region has 16 residues. Germline loops: CDR1 SGDLS, CDR2 YYNGEE. The V gene end was trimmed by 4 bases and the J gene end by 7 bases; junction bases not matched to a gene: 10. The chain's CDR3 is CASSPSGQGWNSPLHF. In DNA, the CDR3 is TGTGCCAGCAGCCCCAGCGGACAGGGATGGAATTCACCCCTCCACTTT.

This clonotype was counted a few times. The chain uses TRBV9 and TRBJ2-3; the match to TRBD2 covers 10 bases. Germline V CDR1 and CDR2: SGDLS, YYNGEE. The junction had 12 bases not matched to a gene; V was cut back by 6 bases and J by 8 bases. CDR3 size: 15 residues. The CDR3 here is CASTLSSGGPTTQYF. As DNA, the CDR3 is TGTGCCAGCACCCTCTCTAGCGGGGGCCCAACTACGCAGTATTTT.

This clonotype occurred a few times. This sequence joins TRBV5-1 and TRBJ1-4; D gene uncertain. The CDR3 covers 15 residues. In germline, CDR1 is SGHRS, CDR2 YFSETQ. Trimming shortened V by 6 bases and J by 4 bases, and 16 bases separated the two germline ends. This CDR3 reads CASTRDGRDNEKLFF. The CDR3 nucleotides are TGCGCCAGCACTCGTGACGGACGCGATAATGAAAAACTGTTTTTT.

This clonotype came up a few times. J is TRBJ1-6 and V is TRBV6-4; 7 bases map to TRBD1. The CDR3 spans 13 residues. V shed 6 bases and J 8 bases; nucleotides not matched to a gene: 4. Germline V gene data show CDR1 as MRHNA and CDR2 as SNTAGT. The CDR3 DNA is TGTGCCAGCAGGGGACAGCTTGATTCACCCCTCCACTTT. It is translated as CASRGQLDSPLHF.

This clonotype was observed at least ten times. This sequence joins TRBV20-1 and TRBJ1-6, with D maybe TRBD1 (5 bases). Trimming took 6 bases from V and 0 from J, leaving 15 bases between them. Germline V lookup: CDR1 DFQATT, CDR2 SNEGSKA (reference sequence). The CDR3 totals 16 residues. CDR3 residues: CSAPGDGLSYNSPLHF. The CDR3 DNA reads as TGCAGTGCACCCGGGGACGGCCTCTCCTATAATTCACCCCTCCACTTT.

V usage is TRBV20-1 and J usage is TRBJ1-2, with D perhaps TRBD1 (5 bases). The CDR3 extends over 14 amino acids. Germline loops: CDR1 DFQATT, CDR2 SNEGSKA (reference sequence). Trimming took 2 bases from V and 1 from J, leaving 11 bases between them. Here the CDR3 reads CSARLTDSNYGYTF. The CDR3 nucleotides read TGCAGTGCTAGACTTACCGACAGTAACTATGGCTACACCTTC.

This clonotype was seen at least ten times. V usage is TRBV7-9 and J usage is TRBJ1-5, with a possible D match to TRBD1 (6 bases). Germline V lookup: CDR1 SEHNR, CDR2 FQNEAQ (reference sequence). This CDR3 is built from 14 residues. Deletions cut 8 bases from V and 0 bases from J, with 11 bases between. The DNA for the CDR3 is TGTGCCAGCTCCCCAGGGGATAGCAATCAGCCCCAGCATTTT. It translates to CASSPGDSNQPQHF.

This clonotype was counted only a few times. The chain recombines TRBV3-1 with TRBJ2-5; the match to TRBD2 covers 12 bases. Germline V lookup: CDR1 LGHDT, CDR2 YNNKEL (reference sequence). The CDR3 extends over 18 amino acids. V trimming: 3 bases; J trimming: 1 base; junction bases outside the gene matches: 9. CDR3 sequence: CASSQGLAGSQRQETQYF. For the CDR3, the DNA is TGTGCCAGCAGCCAGGGACTAGCGGGTAGCCAACGCCAAGAGACCCAGTACTTC.

This clonotype was observed a handful of times. This sequence joins TRBV28 and TRBJ1-1; no clear D gene. The CDR3 is 14 residues long. V was trimmed by 7 bases and J by 4 bases, leaving 16 bases between them. CDR1 is MDHEN, CDR2 SYDVKM, per germline. The CDR3, as DNA: TGTGCCAGCAAAGCCCCTTCTCCGGGCACTGAAGCTTTCTTT. It translates to CASKAPSPGTEAFF. The whole variable domain, remainder taken from reference TRBV28 and TRBJ1-1, is DVKVTQSSRYLVKRTGEKVFLECVQDMDHENMFWYRQDPGLGLRLIYFSYDVKMKEKGDIPEGYSVSREKKERFSLILESASTNQTSMYLCASKAPSPGTEAFFGQGTRLTVV.

The chain is built from TRBV29-1 and TRBJ1-3; possible D gene TRBD1, 6 bases. CDR1 and CDR2 (germline): SQVTM, ANQGSEA. This CDR3 has 12 residues. CDR3 amino acids: CGGVSSGNTIYF. In nucleotides, the CDR3 is TGCGGGGGCGTCTCCTCTGGAAACACCATATATTTT.

This clonotype was counted only a few times. This chain joins TRBV25-1 and TRBJ1-4; 8 nucleotides match TRBD1. From germline, CDR1 is MGHDK and CDR2 SYGVNS. V shed 3 bases and J 4 bases; nucleotides not matched to a gene: 7. This CDR3 region has 16 residues. This chain's CDR3 is CASSDTRQGFNEKLFF. CDR3 nucleotide sequence: TGTGCCAGCAGTGATACGCGACAGGGGTTTAATGAAAAACTGTTTTTT.

The chain couples TRBV18 to TRBJ2-5; D is perhaps TRBD1 or TRBD2 (5 bases each). The CDR3 spans 14 residues. CDR1 is KGHSH and CDR2 is LQKENI in the germline V gene. V was trimmed by 2 bases and J by 5 bases, leaving 12 bases between them. In DNA form, the CDR3 reads TGTGCCAGCTCACCAGGGGGAACCCTGGAGACCCAGTACTTC. Amino acids: CASSPGGTLETQYF.

With respect to this clonotype: The junction departs from germline at one end; a sequencing error may be responsible. The chain joins TRBV7-2 to TRBJ2-1, with 8 bases identical to TRBD2. The CDR3 is 12 residues long. Germline CDR1 is SGHTA and CDR2 is FQGNSA. CDR3 in DNA: TGTGCCGGCAGCCTTTTAGCGGGGGAGCAGTTCTTC. It yields the protein CAGSLLAGEQFF.

This clonotype was counted only a few times. The V call is TRBV12-3 or TRBV12-4, the J call TRBJ1-1, with D possibly being TRBD1 (5 bases). The CDR3 totals 13 residues. Trimming stripped 5 bases from V and 6 bases from J, with 13 bases between. CDR3 nucleotides: TGTGCCAGCAGTGACCAGGGTGGGGCTGAAGCTTTCTTT. Translation: CASSDQGGAEAFF.

Worth noting for this clonotype: Given a much more abundant clone one base away, this may be a read error. The CDR3 loop reads CASGTGEIYDEQFF. The DNA of the CDR3 is TGCGCCAGCGGAACGGGAGAGATATACGATGAGCAGTTCTTC. The chain carries TRBV5-1 and TRBJ2-1, with D possibly being TRBD2 (6 bases). This CDR3 spans 14 amino acids. The germline gives CDR1 SGHRS, CDR2 YFSETQ. Trimming took off 7 bases at V and 8 bases at J, with 19 bases between the two ends. Full variable domain (remainder filled in from reference TRBV5-1 and TRBJ2-1): KAGVTQTPRYLIKTRGQQVTLSCSPISGHRSVSWYQQTPGQGLQFLFEYFSETQRNKGNFPGRFSGRQFSNSRSEMNVSTLELGDSALYLCASGTGEIYDEQFFGPGTRLTVL.

Points on this clonotype: A clone one base away is much larger, so this may be a read error. The V call is TRBV7-8, the J call TRBJ1-1, with a tentative D call TRBD1 (5 bases). CDR1 and CDR2 (germline): SGHVS, FQNEAQ. CDR3 size: 12 residues. Here the CDR3 DNA reads TGTACCAGCAGCCTCCAGGGTGAGGTAGCTTTCTTT. Amino acid sequence: CTSSLQGEVAFF.

CDR3: CASSGTSGEAKNIQYF. CDR3 sequence (DNA): TGTGCCAGCAGCGGGACTAGCGGGGAGGCCAAAAACATTCAGTACTTC. The chain uses TRBV9 and TRBJ2-4, with 12 bases identical to TRBD2. The CDR3 runs to 16 residues. Germline V gene lookup returns CDR1 SGDLS and CDR2 YYNGEE. V shed 3 bases and J 1 base; nucleotides not matched to a gene: 2.

A note on this clonotype: A much larger clone differs from this one at a single base, so this may be a read error. The DNA is omitted, as the CDR3 cannot be located on it reliably, and the CDR3 follows TCRdb's listing. The gene calls are TRBV20-1 and TRBJ1-2; TRBD1, the D gene given by the table, was not confirmed from the DNA. The CDR3 is 13 residues long, counting both termini. Germline V lookup: CDR1 DFQATT, CDR2 SNEGSKA (reference sequence). CDR3 protein: CSVPGQTNYGCTF.

The chain is built from TRBV20-1 and TRBJ1-5; D possibly corresponds to TRBD1 (5 bases). CDR1 and CDR2 from the germline V gene are DFQATT and SNEGSKA (reference sequence). This CDR3 contains 12 residues. V lost 3 bases to trimming and J lost 9 bases, with 12 bases between them. Here the CDR3 reads CSARDTQRPQHF. The CDR3, as DNA: TGCAGTGCTAGGGACACACAAAGGCCCCAGCATTTT.

The V and J genes are TRBV29-1 and TRBJ1-1; 7 bases are a match to TRBD1. Germline assignment: CDR1 SQVTM and CDR2 ANQGSEA. V was pared by 0 bases and J by 4 bases, with 8 bases of the junction left unmatched. This CDR3 is 15 amino acids long. The CDR3 coding sequence is TGCAGCGTTGAAGATCGCGACAGGGTGAGCACTGAAGCTTTCTTT. This codes for CSVEDRDRVSTEAFF.

This clonotype appeared many times. The chain combines TRBV24-1 with TRBJ2-1; 13 bases agree with TRBD2. The CDR3 is made up of 15 amino acids. Per the germline V gene, CDR1 is KGHDR and CDR2 is SFDVKD. With 5 bases clipped from V and 10 bases from J, the junction kept 7 bases outside the gene matches. The CDR3 region is CATSGGLAGVGEQFF. The CDR3 DNA reads as TGTGCCACCAGTGGCGGACTAGCGGGAGTAGGCGAGCAGTTCTTC.